These T cell receptor beta chains were read from a single sample in a study of cytomegalovirus exposure and HLA in healthy donors. TCRdb's copy holds only in-frame clones and misses some; the assay was immunoSEQ multiplex PCR. The sample contains 150,000 or so clones, about 80% of which appear only once. The sequenced sample consisted of PBMCs. The source of these receptors is a woman in her forties in good health and CMV-seronegative. The CDR3 runs from the conserved cysteine through the conserved F or W. Each record gives: V gene, J gene, clone size, D gene, CDR3 length, CDR3 DNA, CDR3 protein. The D gene is left open where the match is weak. A row's size may be missing; if present it is once, few, many or a size class.

V: TRBV27
J: TRBJ1-4
size: .
D: TRBD1
length: 16
DNA: TGTGCCAGCAGTTTTCTCTCCCCAGGGGGCGAAGAAAAACTGTTTTTT
CDR3: CASSFLSPGGEEKLFF

V: TRBV7-9
J: TRBJ1-4
size: .
D: TRBD1
length: 16
DNA: TGTGCCAGCAGCTTTGGACAGGGTAGGACTAATGAAAAACTGTTTTTT
CDR3: CASSFGQGRTNEKLFF

V: TRBV4-2
J: TRBJ2-3
size: once
D: .
length: 15
DNA: TGTGCCAGCAGCAAGACCGGGGACACCACAGATACGCAGTATTTT
CDR3: CASSKTGDTTDTQYF

V: TRBV27
J: TRBJ2-7
size: once
D: TRBD1
length: 15
DNA: TGTGCCAGCAGTTCTCTACAGGGGGCCCCCTACGAGCAGTACTTC
CDR3: CASSSLQGAPYEQYF

V: TRBV9
J: TRBJ2-3
size: once
D: .
length: 16
DNA: TGTGCCAGCAGCGTACTGCGGGATAGACGAACAGATACGCAGTATTTT
CDR3: CASSVLRDRRTDTQYF

V: TRBV11-3
J: TRBJ2-3
size: .
D: .
length: 16
DNA: TGTGCCAGCAGCTTAGCCGGTCGAGGGCGGGCAGATACGCAGTATTTT
CDR3: CASSLAGRGRADTQYF

V: TRBV27
J: TRBJ2-2
size: .
D: TRBD2
length: 15
DNA: TGTGCCAGCAGTAGTTCCCTAGCGGGAGCCGGGGAGCTGTTTTTT
CDR3: CASSSSLAGAGELFF

V: TRBV5-4
J: TRBJ2-5
size: .
D: TRBD2
length: 17
DNA: TGTGCCAGCAGCCTTGGTCGTAGCGGGAGGGCCCAAGAGACCCAGTACTTC
CDR3: CASSLGRSGRAQETQYF

V: TRBV27
J: TRBJ2-7
size: .
D: TRBD2
length: 16
DNA: TGTGCCAGCACCCCACTGAAACTAGCGGGGGCCTACGAGCAGTACTTC
CDR3: CASTPLKLAGAYEQYF

V: TRBV5-6
J: TRBJ2-7
size: .
D: TRBD2
length: 16
DNA: TGTGCCAGCAGAGTGGGGCTAGCGGGAACCAACTACGAGCAGTACTTC
CDR3: CASRVGLAGTNYEQYF

V: TRBV9
J: TRBJ2-7
size: .
D: TRBD2
length: 18
DNA: TGTGCCAGCAGCCCAGACGGGGGGGCCGCGGGAGGGCTGGACGAGCAGTACTTC
CDR3: CASSPDGGAAGGLDEQYF

V: TRBV4-3
J: TRBJ2-1
size: .
D: .
length: 16
DNA: TGCGCCAGCAGCCAAGATTTCGCAGGGTACCGCAATGAGCAGTTCTTC
CDR3: CASSQDFAGYRNEQFF

V: TRBV5-1
J: TRBJ2-7
size: .
D: .
length: 19
DNA: TGCGCCAGCAGCTTGGCCCAGGCCCGATCGGCAAGATTTGGAAACGAGCAGTACTTC
CDR3: CASSLAQARSARFGNEQYF

V: TRBV5-1
J: TRBJ1-1
size: once
D: TRBD1
length: 15
DNA: TGCGCCAGCAGCGCGGGACAGGGGCCTACAACTGAAGCTTTCTTT
CDR3: CASSAGQGPTTEAFF

V: TRBV27
J: TRBJ2-7
size: .
D: .
length: 13
DNA: TGTGCCAGCAGTTCTAACCCCCCCTACGAGCAGTACTTC
CDR3: CASSSNPPYEQYF

V: TRBV27
J: TRBJ1-6
size: .
D: TRBD1
length: 14
DNA: TGTGCCAGCAAAAGTACAGGGGGCGTATCACCCCTCCACTTT
CDR3: CASKSTGGVSPLHF

V: TRBV7-2
J: TRBJ2-7
size: few
D: TRBD2
length: 14
DNA: TGTGCCAGCAGCACTCGGACTAGCGGGATCGAGCAGTACTTC
CDR3: CASSTRTSGIEQYF

V: TRBV6-1
J: TRBJ2-7
size: .
D: .
length: 13
DNA: TGTGCCAGCAGCCCATTAGCTAGCTCCGAGCAGTACTTC
CDR3: CASSPLASSEQYF

V: TRBV28
J: TRBJ1-4
size: .
D: .
length: 16
DNA: TGTGCCAGCAGTTTCCTAACTCCCGCAACTAATGAAAAACTGTTTTTT
CDR3: CASSFLTPATNEKLFF

V: TRBV5-4
J: TRBJ1-1
size: .
D: .
length: 15
DNA: TGTGCCAGCAGACATCAATTAGAAGCTAGGACTGAAGCTTTCTTT
CDR3: CASRHQLEARTEAFF

V: TRBV10-3
J: TRBJ1-2
size: .
D: .
length: 15
DNA: TGTGCCATCAGTCCCCCGGGGGGACACAACTATGGCTACACCTTC
CDR3: CAISPPGGHNYGYTF

V: TRBV21-1
J: TRBJ1-2
size: .
D: .
length: 15
DNA: TGTGCCAGCAGCAAAGCGCCGGGCAGGACTTATGGCTACACCTTC
CDR3: CASSKAPGRTYGYTF

V: TRBV28
J: TRBJ1-3
size: .
D: .
length: 16
DNA: TGTGCCAGCAGTCCCGGGGGTGCGAGCTCTGGAAACACCATATATTTT
CDR3: CASSPGGASSGNTIYF

V: TRBV7-3
J: TRBJ2-2
size: .
D: TRBD2
length: 18
DNA: TGTGCCAGCAGCTTAAGGGGACTAGCGGGAGGTTGGACCGGGGAGCTGTTTTTT
CDR3: CASSLRGLAGGWTGELFF

V: TRBV2
J: TRBJ2-2
size: .
D: .
length: 13
DNA: TGTGCCAGCAGTGAAGAGGGGACCGGGGAGCTGTTTTTT
CDR3: CASSEEGTGELFF

V: TRBV10-2
J: TRBJ2-1
size: .
D: TRBD2
length: 15
DNA: TGCGCCAGCAGTGAGAGCGGGAGGGCAAACAATGAGCAGTTCTTC
CDR3: CASSESGRANNEQFF

V: TRBV6-5
J: TRBJ1-2
size: .
D: TRBD1
length: 15
DNA: TGTGCCAGCAGCCGCCTAGGGACAGACAGCTATGGCTACACCTTC
CDR3: CASSRLGTDSYGYTF

V: TRBV6-4
J: TRBJ2-4
size: .
D: TRBD1
length: 18
DNA: TGTGCCAGCACCAGGACAGGGGGAAAGATTCTAGGCAAAAACATTCAGTACTTC
CDR3: CASTRTGGKILGKNIQYF

V: TRBV4-3
J: TRBJ2-1
size: .
D: TRBD2
length: 16
DNA: TGCGCCAGCAGCCAAGGGACTAGCGGGAGTCGGAATGAGCAGTTCTTC
CDR3: CASSQGTSGSRNEQFF

V: TRBV4-3
J: TRBJ2-3
size: .
D: TRBD2
length: 15
DNA: TGCGCCAGCAGCCAAGATTTGGGGGAGGGCGATACGCAGTATTTT
CDR3: CASSQDLGEGDTQYF

V: TRBV30
J: TRBJ2-6
size: .
D: .
length: 16
DNA: TGTGCCTGGAGCCCGTTAAGCTACTCTGGGGCCAACGTCCTGACTTTC
CDR3: CAWSPLSYSGANVLTF

V: TRBV27
J: TRBJ2-5
size: few
D: TRBD2
length: 17
DNA: TGTGCCAGCAGTTTCGGGACTAGCGGGAGTTGGCAAGAGACCCAGTACTTC
CDR3: CASSFGTSGSWQETQYF

V: TRBV7-2
J: TRBJ2-4
size: .
D: .
length: 14
DNA: TGTGCCAGCAGCTTACAGGGAACCAAAAACATTCAGTACTTC
CDR3: CASSLQGTKNIQYF

V: TRBV21-1
J: TRBJ2-7
size: .
D: .
length: 18
DNA: TGTGCCAGCAGCAAAGGAAATGGTCCCCTAGCGGGAGGAGTCGAGCAGTACTTC
CDR3: CASSKGNGPLAGGVEQYF

V: TRBV18
J: TRBJ2-7
size: .
D: TRBD2
length: 17
DNA: TGTGCCAGCTCCCTAGGGACTAGCGGGGTCCTGAATTACGAGCAGTACTTC
CDR3: CASSLGTSGVLNYEQYF

V: TRBV5-4
J: TRBJ2-1
size: .
D: TRBD2
length: 14
DNA: TGTGCCAGCAGCGGGGAGCGGGGCCACAATGAGCAGTTCTTC
CDR3: CASSGERGHNEQFF

V: TRBV28
J: TRBJ1-2
size: .
D: .
length: 11
DNA: TGTGCCAGCAGTTCGAGGTATGGCTACACCTTC
CDR3: CASSSRYGYTF

V: TRBV28
J: TRBJ2-3
size: .
D: TRBD2
length: 14
DNA: TGTGCCAGCAGAAGAGGACTAGCGGGAGGGAGACAGTATTTT
CDR3: CASRRGLAGGRQYF

V: TRBV4-3
J: TRBJ2-1
size: .
D: TRBD2
length: 18
DNA: TGCGCCAGCAGCCAAGATTCGCTGGGCCTAGCGGCCTACAATGAGCAGTTCTTC
CDR3: CASSQDSLGLAAYNEQFF

V: TRBV7-2
J: TRBJ1-5
size: .
D: .
length: 14
DNA: TGTGCCAGCAGCTCGCCTCAGGGTTCAGAGCCCCAGCATTTT
CDR3: CASSSPQGSEPQHF

V: TRBV6-5
J: TRBJ2-7
size: .
D: TRBD2
length: 15
DNA: TGTGCCAGCAGCACACTAGCGGGCTCGGACTACGAGCAGTACTTC
CDR3: CASSTLAGSDYEQYF

V: TRBV27
J: TRBJ2-3
size: .
D: .
length: 14
DNA: TGTGCCAGCAGTTCGCAGGGACACACAGATACGCAGTATTTT
CDR3: CASSSQGHTDTQYF

V: TRBV5-4
J: TRBJ1-1
size: few
D: .
length: 16
DNA: TGTGCCAGCAGCTTGTCTATTAGTCAGGGCTTTGGTGAAGCTTTCTTT
CDR3: CASSLSISQGFGEAFF

V: TRBV28
J: TRBJ2-1
size: .
D: TRBD1
length: 12
DNA: TGTGCCAGCAGTCCCCAGACAGGGGAGCAGTTCTTC
CDR3: CASSPQTGEQFF

V: TRBV11-2
J: TRBJ1-5
size: .
D: .
length: 15
DNA: TGTGCCAGCAGCTTTGGCGGCGATAGCAATCAGCCCCAGCATTTT
CDR3: CASSFGGDSNQPQHF